Presented here are 15 T cell receptor beta chains from one specimen sequenced in a study of neoadjuvant anti-PD-1 for oral cavity cancer. Sequenced by immunoSEQ multiplex PCR; TCRdb stores in-frame clones only, minus some. The sample includes roughly 14,000 clones, 65% to 85% of them seen just once. The time point is: after neoadjuvant nivolumab, at surgical resection. The specimen was PBMCs, collected after nivolumab (anti-PD-1) treatment. These receptor sequences come from a person between 40 and 79 years old with oral cavity squamous cell carcinoma.

The rearrangement links TRBV25-1 to TRBJ1-1; D is uncertain. The CDR3 covers 13 residues. The germline V gene encodes CDR1 MGHDK and CDR2 SYGVNS. Trimming pared 7 bases from V and 1 base from J, leaving 10 bases between. CDR3 nucleotides: TGTGCCAGCACTTTAAGGCGGAACACTGAAGCTTTCTTT. This translates into CASTLRRNTEAFF.

The V gene is TRBV5-4, the J gene TRBJ2-5; 11 bases are a match to TRBD2. Looked up from germline, CDR1 is SGHNT and CDR2 is YYREEE (reference sequence). The V gene end was trimmed by 0 bases and the J gene end by 5 bases; junction bases not matched to a gene: 3. The CDR3 extends over 15 amino acids. This chain's CDR3 is CASSLGSGGAETQYF. CDR3 sequence (DNA): TGTGCCAGCAGCTTGGGTAGCGGGGGGGCCGAGACCCAGTACTTC.

The CDR3 loop is CASSVRQEVNTEAFF. CDR3 DNA: TGTGCCAGTAGTGTCCGACAGGAGGTGAACACTGAAGCTTTCTTT. This chain joins TRBV19 and TRBJ1-1, with D tentatively TRBD1 (6 bases). Germline V gene lookup returns CDR1 LNHDA and CDR2 SQIVND (reference sequence). CDR3 length equals 15 residues. V gave up 5 bases and J gave up 0 bases, with 13 bases separating them.

This chain joins TRBV2 and TRBJ2-3; TRBD2 might be the D (5 bases). This CDR3 has 14 residues. CDR1 SNHLY and CDR2 FYNNEI come from the germline V gene. The V end was cut by 10 bases, the J end by 2 bases, with 16 bases between. The CDR3 is CATIETGNTDTQYF. The CDR3 region has the DNA TGTGCCACCATAGAGACGGGGAACACAGATACGCAGTATTTT.

V gene TRBV5-4 combines with J gene TRBJ1-1, with D maybe TRBD1 (6 bases). Trimming took 4 bases from V and 2 from J, leaving 9 bases between them. The CDR3 consists of 13 residues. Per germline, CDR1 SGHNT and CDR2 YYREEE (reference sequence). The CDR3 loop is CASSADRNTEAFF. CDR3 sequence (DNA): TGTGCCAGCAGCGCGGACAGAAACACTGAAGCTTTCTTT.

The rearrangement joins TRBV5-1 to TRBJ1-5; TRBD1 agrees at 10 bases. V shed 5 bases and J 5 bases; nucleotides not matched to a gene: 7. Germline V gene data show CDR1 as SGHRS and CDR2 as YFSETQ. The CDR3 contains 15 residues. CDR3 in amino acids: CASRPQTGGDQPQHF. The CDR3 nucleotides are TGCGCCAGCAGACCGCAGACAGGGGGCGATCAGCCCCAGCATTTT.

The chain recombines TRBV6-8 with TRBJ2-7; 16 nucleotides align to TRBD2. CDR3 size: 22 residues. V trimming: 5 bases; J trimming: 7 bases; junction bases outside the gene matches: 26. CDR1 and CDR2 from the germline V gene are MNHGY and SAAAGT. CDR3: CASSIHLRDRTSGTSGRGEQYF. The CDR3 region has the DNA TGTGCCAGCAGTATCCACCTCCGGGACCGGACTTCTGGGACTAGCGGGAGGGGGGAGCAGTACTTC.

V is TRBV15 and J is TRBJ1-2; D uncertain. Between the trimmed V and J ends, which lost 1 base and 3 bases, there was a span of 9 bases. The CDR3 loop spans 14 amino acids. Germline CDR1 and CDR2: LNHNV and YYDKDF (reference sequence). This chain's CDR3 is CATSRGRQDYGYTF. The DNA of the CDR3 is TGTGCCACCAGCAGAGGAAGGCAGGACTATGGCTACACCTTC.

The rearrangement links TRBV29-1 to TRBJ2-5; TRBD1 might be the D (6 bases). Looked up from germline, CDR1 is SQVTM and CDR2 is ANQGSEA. The V end lost 5 bases, the J end lost 7 bases, and 14 bases lay between the germline ends. The CDR3 length is 12 residues. The CDR3 region is CSVYTGYGTQYF. In DNA form, the CDR3 reads TGCAGCGTTTATACAGGGTACGGGACCCAGTACTTC.

The genes are TRBV7-2 and TRBJ1-1, with TRBD1 identical over 7 bases. CDR1 and CDR2 (germline): SGHTA, FQGNSA. This CDR3 region has 13 residues. J was trimmed by 3 bases and V by 4 bases; bases with no gene match: 2. The CDR3 DNA reads TGTGCCAGCAGCTCCCAGGGGGACACTGAAGCTTTCTTT. Translation gives CASSSQGDTEAFF.

The rearrangement uses TRBV7-9 and TRBJ1-2; D not certain. V lost 1 base to trimming and J lost 8 bases, with 14 bases between them. CDR1 is SEHNR and CDR2 is FQNEAQ in the germline V gene (reference sequence). This CDR3 is built from 14 residues. The CDR3 protein is CASSLVGGVEGYTF. DNA for the CDR3: TGTGCCAGCAGCTTAGTGGGCGGAGTTGAGGGCTACACCTTC.

This rearrangement joins TRBV19 to TRBJ2-2; a weak D match, TRBD1 (6 bases). There are 14 residues in the CDR3. CDR1 is LNHDA, CDR2 SQIVND, per germline (reference sequence). V lost 9 bases and J 2 bases, leaving 13 bases between the germline ends. CDR3 amino acids: CASRDRTNTGELFF. In DNA form, the CDR3 reads TGTGCCAGCCGAGACAGGACTAACACCGGGGAGCTGTTTTTT.

This chain links TRBV6-1 with TRBJ1-5; possibly TRBD1 for D (5 bases). Germline assignment: CDR1 MNHNS and CDR2 SASEGT. Trimming removed 7 bases at V and 7 bases at J, with 32 bases between. The CDR3 length is 19 residues. The CDR3 DNA sequence: TGTGCCAGCATTGAGGTCGTTGGGATGAGGTGGGGCTCGGGGCAGCCCCAGCATTTT. This codes for CASIEVVGMRWGSGQPQHF.

This chain connects TRBV27 to TRBJ1-5; D may be TRBD1 (5 bases). V shed 6 bases and J shed 2 bases, with 17 bases lying between them. The germline V gene encodes CDR1 MNHEY and CDR2 SMNVEV (reference sequence). This CDR3 contains 16 residues. The CDR3 sequence is CASSTNSGGGNQPQHF. The CDR3 nucleotides read TGTGCCAGCAGCACCAACTCTGGGGGAGGCAATCAGCCCCAGCATTTT.

As DNA, the CDR3 is TGTGCCTACAACAGGGTTCCCTATAATTCACCCCTCCACTTT. It codes for CAYNRVPYNSPLHF. The V gene is TRBV30, the J gene TRBJ1-6, with a weak D call TRBD1 (6 bases). V dropped 7 bases and J dropped 2 bases, with 12 bases sitting between them. Germline V gives CDR1 GTSNPN, CDR2 SVGIG (reference sequence). CDR3 length: 14 residues.